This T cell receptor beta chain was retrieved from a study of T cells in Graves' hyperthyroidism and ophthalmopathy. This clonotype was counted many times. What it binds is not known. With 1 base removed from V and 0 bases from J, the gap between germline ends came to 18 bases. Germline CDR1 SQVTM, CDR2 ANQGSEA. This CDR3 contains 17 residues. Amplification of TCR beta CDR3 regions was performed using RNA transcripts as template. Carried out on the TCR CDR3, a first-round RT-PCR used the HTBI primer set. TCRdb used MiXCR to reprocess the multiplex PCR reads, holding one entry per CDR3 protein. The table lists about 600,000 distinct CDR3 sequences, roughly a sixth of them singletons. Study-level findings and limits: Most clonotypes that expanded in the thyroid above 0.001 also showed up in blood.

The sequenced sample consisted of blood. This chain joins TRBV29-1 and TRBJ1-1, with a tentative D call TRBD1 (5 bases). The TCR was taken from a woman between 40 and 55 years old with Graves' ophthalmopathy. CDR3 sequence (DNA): TGCAGCGTTGAAGCAGGGAAGGAGGAATACATGAACACTGAAGCTTTCTTT. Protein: CSVEAGKEEYMNTEAFF.